Below are 17 T cell receptor beta chains sequenced from a single sample in a study of blood T cell repertoires in COVID-19. Sequencing used immunoSEQ multiplex PCR; TCRdb keeps in-frame clones, though not all of them. The table shows 300,000 or so clones, with about 88% occurring only once. Material: PBMCs or T cells enriched from blood (not recorded which). These receptors were obtained from a man aged 60 to 75 who had recovered from COVID-19.

J is TRBJ2-7 and V is TRBV7-9, with D perhaps TRBD2 (5 bases). The germline V gene encodes CDR1 SEHNR and CDR2 FQNEAQ (reference sequence). Trimming took off 5 bases at V and 6 bases at J, with 20 bases between the two ends. The length of the CDR3 is 15 residues. CDR3 amino acids: CASSPARGPLVEQYF. The CDR3 DNA reads TGTGCCAGCAGCCCTGCTAGAGGGCCTCTTGTCGAGCAGTACTTC.

The chain uses TRBV24-1 and TRBJ2-3; D remains ambiguous. Germline values: CDR1 KGHDR, CDR2 SFDVKD. The CDR3 covers 13 residues. V was shortened by 6 bases and J by 2 bases, with 8 bases between the two germline ends. The CDR3 sequence is CATSSTYTDTQYF. The CDR3 bases are TGTGCCACCAGTTCAACTTACACAGATACGCAGTATTTT.

This sequence joins TRBV5-1 and TRBJ2-3, with D maybe TRBD2 (6 bases). Germline-derived CDR1 and CDR2 are SGHRS and YFSETQ. The CDR3 has 15 amino acids. Trimming removed 3 bases at V and 2 bases at J, with 13 bases between. Here the CDR3 reads CASSSRGGLTDTQYF. DNA of the CDR3: TGCGCCAGCAGCTCCCGTGGAGGGCTCACAGATACGCAGTATTTT. Variable domain in full (rest from reference TRBV5-1 and TRBJ2-3): KAGVTQTPRYLIKTRGQQVTLSCSPISGHRSVSWYQQTPGQGLQFLFEYFSETQRNKGNFPGRFSGRQFSNSRSEMNVSTLELGDSALYLCASSSRGGLTDTQYFGPGTRLTVL.

The chain combines TRBV27 with TRBJ1-6, with D maybe TRBD1 (5 bases). The ends were cut back, 2 bases at V and 9 bases at J, with 14 bases in the middle. There are 15 residues in the CDR3. Germline loops: CDR1 MNHEY, CDR2 SMNVEV (reference sequence). CDR3 nucleotide sequence: TGTGCCAGCAGTTTAGGAAGTCAGGGCAGTTCACCCCTCCACTTT. Protein: CASSLGSQGSSPLHF.

CDR3 loop: CASSGNGRGYGNYGYTF. Written as DNA, the CDR3 is TGTGCCAGCAGTGGAAACGGCAGGGGGTATGGTAACTATGGCTACACCTTC. This chain links TRBV25-1 with TRBJ1-2; 7 bases are shared with TRBD1. The CDR3 runs 17 residues. Germline trimming cut 4 bases from V and 1 base from J; bases unmatched to any gene: 12. Germline V gene lookup returns CDR1 MGHDK and CDR2 SYGVNS.

The gene calls are TRBV5-1 and TRBJ1-4, with D possibly TRBD1 on 5 matching bases. The CDR3 totals 16 residues. V was trimmed by 2 bases and J by 2 bases, leaving 13 bases between them. Germline lookup yields CDR1 SGHRS and CDR2 YFSETQ. The CDR3 DNA sequence: TGCGCCAGCAGCTTAGAGGCCCGGGGGACTAATGAAAAACTGTTTTTT. Its protein is CASSLEARGTNEKLFF.

The chain has TRBV25-1 and TRBJ1-1; 12 bases align to TRBD1. Trimming at V came to 1 base and at J to 10 bases, leaving 4 bases not matched to a gene. The germline V gene encodes CDR1 MGHDK and CDR2 SYGVNS. The CDR3 length is 14 residues. The CDR3 loop is CASSEWDRGLGAFF. DNA for the CDR3: TGTGCCAGCAGTGAATGGGACAGGGGGCTAGGAGCTTTCTTT.

The J gene is TRBJ2-2, the V gene TRBV28; TRBD1 agrees at 9 bases. Germline CDR1 is MDHEN and CDR2 is SYDVKM. The CDR3 contains 18 residues. The trim removed 5 bases at V and 7 bases at J, leaving 17 bases unmatched. CDR3: CASSPYRGRIGIVGELFF. The CDR3 bases are TGTGCCAGCAGTCCGTACAGGGGGCGCATCGGGATAGTCGGGGAGCTGTTTTTT.

CDR3 bases: TGTGCCAAAACCCGGACAGGGGGTACCTACAATGAGCAGTTCTTC. This sequence encodes CAKTRTGGTYNEQFF. The chain recombines TRBV2 with TRBJ2-1; 10 nucleotides agree with TRBD1. There are 15 residues in the CDR3. Germline V gene sequence: CDR1 SNHLY, CDR2 FYNNEI. The V gene end was trimmed by 10 bases and the J gene end by 2 bases; junction bases not matched to a gene: 8.

The rearrangement links TRBV10-3 to TRBJ2-5; TRBD1 matches 9 bases. Germline V gene data show CDR1 as ENHRY and CDR2 as SYGVKD. The CDR3 spans 14 residues. V shed 7 bases and J 2 bases; nucleotides not matched to a gene: 5. The CDR3 here is CAIKAGQGQETQYF. The CDR3 region has the DNA TGTGCCATCAAGGCGGGACAGGGTCAAGAGACCCAGTACTTC.

CDR3: CASSLVSGLNTEAFF. CDR3 coding DNA: TGTGCCAGCAGCTTAGTATCAGGATTGAACACTGAAGCTTTCTTT. The gene calls are TRBV11-1 and TRBJ1-1; D is uncertain. Germline assignment: CDR1 SGHAT and CDR2 FQDESV (reference sequence). Trimming shortened V by 1 base and J by 0 bases, and 9 bases separated the two germline ends. This CDR3 is 15 amino acids long.

This rearrangement joins TRBV9 to TRBJ1-2; 9 nucleotides line up with TRBD1. J gave up 7 bases and V 0 bases, and 7 bases lay outside the gene matches. Germline loops: CDR1 SGDLS, CDR2 YYNGEE. The length of the CDR3 is 15 residues. This CDR3 is CASSVEDRGGLGYTF. The CDR3 region has the DNA TGTGCCAGCAGCGTAGAGGACAGGGGTGGACTTGGCTACACCTTC.

V and J are TRBV9 and TRBJ1-2; tentatively, D is TRBD1 (5 bases). The germline CDR1 and CDR2 sequences are SGDLS and YYNGEE. There are 13 residues in the CDR3. V was cut by 0 bases and J by 6 bases, with 9 bases left in between. Here the CDR3 DNA reads TGTGCCAGCAGCGTAGAGGGGTTTGATGGCTACACCTTC. Translating gives CASSVEGFDGYTF.

The rearrangement uses TRBV10-1 and TRBJ2-2, with TRBD1 matching over 7 bases. The germline V gene encodes CDR1 WNHNN and CDR2 SYGVQD (reference sequence). The CDR3 runs to 15 residues. J lost 3 bases, V lost 10 bases, and 11 bases had no gene match. The DNA of the CDR3 is TGCGCCACCAGAAGAGACAGGGATTACACCGGGGAGCTGTTTTTT. Translation: CATRRDRDYTGELFF.

The chain links TRBV28 to TRBJ1-2, with TRBD1 matching over 10 bases. Per germline, CDR1 MDHEN and CDR2 SYDVKM. Unmatched junction bases numbered 12, after V lost 7 bases and J lost 7 bases. CDR3 length: 15 amino acids. As DNA, the CDR3 is TGTGCCAGCACCCAACCGGGACAGGGGAAGGGTGGCTACACCTTC. Its translation: CASTQPGQGKGGYTF.

The V call is TRBV4-3, the J call TRBJ1-1; 11 bases line up with TRBD1. The CDR3 runs 17 residues. CDR1 and CDR2 (germline): LGHNA, YSLEER. V was pared by 4 bases and J by 4 bases, with 11 bases of the junction left unmatched. Written as DNA, the CDR3 is TGCGCCAGCAGCCGAACGAGAGGACAGGGGGCGGCCACTGAAGCTTTCTTT. It codes for CASSRTRGQGAATEAFF.

CDR3 protein: CASSTGGDTEAFF. In nucleotides, the CDR3 is TGTGCCAGCTCCACCGGGGGTGACACTGAAGCTTTCTTT. V gene TRBV18 combines with J gene TRBJ1-1, with D maybe TRBD1 (5 bases). The CDR3 covers 13 residues. CDR1 and CDR2 (germline): KGHSH, LQKENI. The V gene lost 6 bases and the J gene lost 3 bases, with 11 bases spanning the gap.